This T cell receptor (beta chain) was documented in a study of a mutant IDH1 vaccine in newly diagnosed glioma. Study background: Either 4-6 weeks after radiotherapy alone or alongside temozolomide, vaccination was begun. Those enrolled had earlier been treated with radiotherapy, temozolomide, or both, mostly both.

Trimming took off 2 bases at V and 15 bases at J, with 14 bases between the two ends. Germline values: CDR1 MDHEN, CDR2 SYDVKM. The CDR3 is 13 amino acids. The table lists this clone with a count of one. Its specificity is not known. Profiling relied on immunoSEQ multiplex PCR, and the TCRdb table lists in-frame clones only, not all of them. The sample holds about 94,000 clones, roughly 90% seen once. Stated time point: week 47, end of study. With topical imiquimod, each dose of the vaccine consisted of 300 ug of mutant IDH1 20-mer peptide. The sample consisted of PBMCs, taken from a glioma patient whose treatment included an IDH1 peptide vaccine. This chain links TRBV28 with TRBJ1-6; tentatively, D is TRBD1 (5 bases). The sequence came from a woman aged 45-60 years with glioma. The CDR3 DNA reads TGTGCCAGCAGTTTAAGGGGAGACAGACGCCTCCACTTT. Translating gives CASSLRGDRRLHF.